This T cell receptor (beta chain) was sequenced during a study of CD4 T cells in relation to SARS-CoV-2 and coronaviruses (TCRdb year 2021). A note on the overall study: A median age of approximately 40 years, with a range of 21 to 72 years, was recorded for the full convalescent cohort of over 9 patients. Among the approximately 12 convalescent patients, 8 males and 4 females were included, and two of the subjects were Hispanic. Patient-derived lymphoblastoid cell lines were used to map the HLA restriction of shared crossreactive spike epitopes. The study assessed, at the TCR clonotype level, memory CD4+ T cell crossreactivity between SARS-CoV-2 and common cold coronavirus spike proteins. The Adaptive Biotechnologies TCR-sequencing kit was used to sequence samples from a few pre-COVID donors and the naive versus memory experiments, while other data came from Illumina-based sequencing. A different, Illumina-based TCR-beta assay was used to sequence expansion assays from other donors in the study. General study outcomes and caveats: No donor contributed both pre-pandemic and post-infection samples, which limited tracing the source of pre-existing responses. Compared with monoreactive clones, crossreactive clones had significantly weaker SARS-CoV-2-driven expansion, a result consistent with antigenic imprinting. Small numbers of patients and of tested TCRs were a limitation of the study. Naive versus memory sequencing indicated that memory recall responses, rather than primary responses primed during culture, are detected by the assay. Since the crossreactivity analysis centred on spike protein, crossreactivity against other viral proteins was not assessed. In 65% to 70% of donors, memory CD4+ clonotypes turned up that crossrecognized SARS-CoV-2 and at least one common cold coronavirus spike.

The CDR3 sequence holds 18 residues, the cysteine and phenylalanine included. The retained sequence is limited to the CDR3, 54 bases, with the frame set at the first base. CDR1 SEHNR and CDR2 FQNEAQ are derived from the germline V gene (reference sequence). Compared with germline, V lacks 5 bases and J lacks 4 bases; bases without a gene match: 8. Deep-resolution immunoSEQ TCR-beta sequencing was performed on DNA from uncultured naive and memory CD4+ T cells. In the source study's methods: Preprocessing removed nonproductive sequences and CDR3s not starting with C, not ending with F or W, or shorter than 7 amino acids. Cultured and uncultured naive and memory CD4+ repertoires were searched for CDR3s previously identified as spike- and CEF-reactive. Pairwise Levenshtein distance, computed with the stringdist R package after three terminal residues were trimmed from each end, was used as the measure of CDR3 homology. The source is immuneACCESS, and TCRdb retained only in-frame sequences with V and J called. Part of the clones is not carried over; for the studies checked, unresolved V genes explain less than half of this, and the remainder is unexplained. V, J and clone size are taken as reported in that table, and D and trimming were inferred from the DNA itself. The sample contains approximately 50,000 clones, about 91% of them found a single time. The top ten clones comprise around 0.43% of the sample.

To separate naive from memory CD4+ T cells, cryopreserved PBMCs first underwent CD4 enrichment and then EasySep naive CD4+ T cell enrichment. Ficoll-Paque PLUS gradient centrifugation was used to isolate PBMCs from either whole blood or leukapheresis product. The PBMCs went either fresh into the expansion assay or into cryopreservation at -140 degrees C. The QIAamp Micro DNA Kit was used to extract genomic DNA from the CD4+ T cells. This clone was counted a few times. Its recognized antigen is unknown. Within one base of it there is no much larger clone, and no base qualities were kept. The sample was naive CD4+ T cells from PBMCs. This specimen's cell subset or site label, interpreted: naive CD4+ T cells isolated by negative enrichment. The clonotype originates from an adult with COVID-19. This chain is built from TRBV7-9 and TRBJ2-2, with 15 bases matching TRBD2. The CDR3 reads as follows: CASSPGLAGGLLTGELFF. In nucleotides, the sequence is TGTGCCAGCAGCCCGGGACTAGCGGGAGGCCTACTCACCGGGGAGCTGTTTTTT.